The rows below give T cell receptor beta chains drawn from one sample of a study of T cells in Graves' hyperthyroidism and ophthalmopathy. TCRdb called the multiplex PCR reads again in MiXCR, with one record for every CDR3 protein. Of under 350,000 distinct CDR3 sequences listed, about 18% are singletons. The sequenced sample was blood. All receptors come from a woman in her forties or fifties with Graves' hyperthyroidism. Both conserved end residues are part of each CDR3. Each record gives: CDR3 DNA, CDR3 protein, V gene, D gene, J gene, clone size. D genes are given only for firm matches. Only some rows state a clone size, as once, few, many or a class for expanded clones.

cdr3_nt: TGTGCCAGCAGCGGAAATCCGTATGAGACTAGCGGGTCAAACAATGAGCAGTTCTTC
cdr3_aa: CASSGNPYETSGSNNEQFF
v_call: TRBV9
d_call: TRBD2
j_call: TRBJ2-1
clone_size: .

cdr3_nt: TGTGCCAGCAGTTCCGGACAGGGGCCCGCTTATAGCAATCAGCCCCAGCATTTT
cdr3_aa: CASSSGQGPAYSNQPQHF
v_call: TRBV6-1
d_call: TRBD1
j_call: TRBJ1-5
clone_size: .

cdr3_nt: TGCGCCAGCAGCTTGGGTATAGGTTTAGGACAGCCCCAGCATTTT
cdr3_aa: CASSLGIGLGQPQHF
v_call: TRBV5-1
d_call: .
j_call: TRBJ1-5
clone_size: many

cdr3_nt: TGCAGTGCTAGAGATCGGGGCAGATTCGCCGGGGAGCTGTTTTTT
cdr3_aa: CSARDRGRFAGELFF
v_call: TRBV20-1
d_call: .
j_call: TRBJ2-2
clone_size: .

cdr3_nt: TGTGCCAGCATGGGGACAGCGGGGGACGAGCAGTACTTC
cdr3_aa: CASMGTAGDEQYF
v_call: TRBV28
d_call: .
j_call: TRBJ2-7
clone_size: .

cdr3_nt: TGTGCCAGCAGCTCCCGACTAGCGGGGGAGTTAGATACGCAGTATTTT
cdr3_aa: CASSSRLAGELDTQYF
v_call: TRBV7-3
d_call: TRBD2
j_call: TRBJ2-3
clone_size: .

cdr3_nt: TGTGCTAGTGGTTTTACTTGGGGCAGGAGGAACACTGAAGCTTTCTTT
cdr3_aa: CASGFTWGRRNTEAFF
v_call: TRBV12-5
d_call: .
j_call: TRBJ1-1
clone_size: many

cdr3_nt: TGTGCCAGCAGCCTTCTGCTAGCGGGAGGGCCCGTCGATGAGCAGTTCTTC
cdr3_aa: CASSLLLAGGPVDEQFF
v_call: TRBV11-3
d_call: TRBD2
j_call: TRBJ2-1
clone_size: many

cdr3_nt: TGCAGTGCTAGAGCATCGACAGGTGTTAATGCCTTC
cdr3_aa: CSARASTGVNAF
v_call: TRBV20-1
d_call: .
j_call: TRBJ1-2
clone_size: .

cdr3_nt: TGTGCCAGCAGTTTTGTGGGAGTCCCCTACAATGAGCAGTTCTTC
cdr3_aa: CASSFVGVPYNEQFF
v_call: TRBV27
d_call: .
j_call: TRBJ2-1
clone_size: many

cdr3_nt: TGCAGCGTTGACATGGGTAGAGCAGATACGCAGTATTTT
cdr3_aa: CSVDMGRADTQYF
v_call: TRBV29-1
d_call: .
j_call: TRBJ2-3
clone_size: .

cdr3_nt: TGTGCCAGCAGCGTAGATGTAGGGTTAGATGAGCAGTTCTTC
cdr3_aa: CASSVDVGLDEQFF
v_call: TRBV9
d_call: .
j_call: TRBJ2-1
clone_size: .

cdr3_nt: TGTGCCAGCAGCGCGCGGGCACTGTCGACCGGGGAGCTGTTTTTT
cdr3_aa: CASSARALSTGELFF
v_call: TRBV7-8
d_call: .
j_call: TRBJ2-2
clone_size: many

cdr3_nt: TGTGCCAGCAGCTCACAGGGTGTGCTGAACACTGAAGCTTTCTTT
cdr3_aa: CASSSQGVLNTEAFF
v_call: TRBV7-8
d_call: .
j_call: TRBJ1-1
clone_size: many

cdr3_nt: TGTGCCGGCACCTCAAGGGACCGAGGGGGCCCAGATACGCAGTATTTT
cdr3_aa: CAGTSRDRGGPDTQYF
v_call: TRBV6-1
d_call: TRBD1
j_call: TRBJ2-3
clone_size: .

cdr3_nt: TGTGCCAGCAGCCACCGGACAGGGGGCAGAGAGACCCAGTACTTC
cdr3_aa: CASSHRTGGRETQYF
v_call: TRBV7-8
d_call: TRBD1
j_call: TRBJ2-5
clone_size: many

cdr3_nt: TGTGCCAGCAGCCACCGGACAGGGGCGATCGCTGGAAACACCATATATTTT
cdr3_aa: CASSHRTGAIAGNTIYF
v_call: TRBV7-2
d_call: TRBD1
j_call: TRBJ1-3
clone_size: few

cdr3_nt: TGCAGTGCAGCGCTTTGGGGCGTTAACACTGAAGCTTTCTTT
cdr3_aa: CSAALWGVNTEAFF
v_call: TRBV20-1
d_call: .
j_call: TRBJ1-1
clone_size: many

cdr3_nt: TGTGCCAGCAGTCCCGACAGGATGTATGGCTACACCTTC
cdr3_aa: CASSPDRMYGYTF
v_call: TRBV6-1
d_call: .
j_call: TRBJ1-2
clone_size: .

cdr3_nt: TGCAGTGCTAGAGATGCTCGGGCAGGCTCCTACAATGAGCAGTTCTTC
cdr3_aa: CSARDARAGSYNEQFF
v_call: TRBV20-1
d_call: .
j_call: TRBJ2-1
clone_size: .

cdr3_nt: TGCAGTGCTGAGGCGGGGTTGCAGACCCAGTACTTC
cdr3_aa: CSAEAGLQTQYF
v_call: TRBV20-1
d_call: .
j_call: TRBJ2-5
clone_size: few

cdr3_nt: TGTGCCAGCAGTCTCGACGGCCCCCGTAATGAAAAACTGTTTTTT
cdr3_aa: CASSLDGPRNEKLFF
v_call: TRBV12-3/TRBV12-4
d_call: .
j_call: TRBJ1-4
clone_size: once

cdr3_nt: TGTGCCAGCAGCCCCGGGACCAACCTCCTCAATGAGCAGTTCTTC
cdr3_aa: CASSPGTNLLNEQFF
v_call: TRBV11-2
d_call: .
j_call: TRBJ2-1
clone_size: many

cdr3_nt: TGTGCCAGCAGTGATTTGGGTGCCGTGAACACTGAAGCTTTCTTT
cdr3_aa: CASSDLGAVNTEAFF
v_call: TRBV2
d_call: .
j_call: TRBJ1-1
clone_size: many

cdr3_nt: TGTGCCACCAGCAGTCCTAGCTCCTACGAGCAGTACTTC
cdr3_aa: CATSSPSSYEQYF
v_call: TRBV15
d_call: .
j_call: TRBJ2-7
clone_size: .

cdr3_nt: TGTGCCAGCAGCCGAAGGGATAGCGGCGGAGAGACCCAGTACTTC
cdr3_aa: CASSRRDSGGETQYF
v_call: TRBV7-9
d_call: .
j_call: TRBJ2-5
clone_size: few

cdr3_nt: TGTGCCAGCTCACCCTTCAAGGAGGGTGGGACGAACACTGAAGCTTTCTTT
cdr3_aa: CASSPFKEGGTNTEAFF
v_call: TRBV18
d_call: .
j_call: TRBJ1-1
clone_size: .

cdr3_nt: TGTGCCAGCAGCTACCCCGGGGCCAAAGAGACCCAGTACTTC
cdr3_aa: CASSYPGAKETQYF
v_call: TRBV11-1
d_call: .
j_call: TRBJ2-5
clone_size: many

cdr3_nt: TGCAGTGCAACAGCGGGAAACAATGAGCAGTTCTTC
cdr3_aa: CSATAGNNEQFF
v_call: TRBV20-1
d_call: TRBD2
j_call: TRBJ2-1
clone_size: .

cdr3_nt: TGTGCCAGTAGTATCTGGGGCACAGGGGCTGGCAATCAGCCCCAGCATTTT
cdr3_aa: CASSIWGTGAGNQPQHF
v_call: TRBV19
d_call: TRBD1
j_call: TRBJ1-5
clone_size: .

cdr3_nt: TGTGCCAGCAGCTCGCAGGAGGGAGAGACCCAGTACTTC
cdr3_aa: CASSSQEGETQYF
v_call: TRBV6-4
d_call: .
j_call: TRBJ2-5
clone_size: few

cdr3_nt: TGCAGTGCGGGTTTCGAGGGGGGGGCCACAGATACGCAGTATTTT
cdr3_aa: CSAGFEGGATDTQYF
v_call: TRBV20-1
d_call: .
j_call: TRBJ2-3
clone_size: few

cdr3_nt: TGTGCCAGCACGCGGGGACAGGCGATATCACCCCTCCACTTT
cdr3_aa: CASTRGQAISPLHF
v_call: TRBV6-1
d_call: TRBD1
j_call: TRBJ1-6
clone_size: .

cdr3_nt: TGTGCCAGCAGTTTCGATGAACCGATCCGAGGCTACACCTTC
cdr3_aa: CASSFDEPIRGYTF
v_call: TRBV28
d_call: .
j_call: TRBJ1-2
clone_size: few

cdr3_nt: TGTGCCAGCACCCCGGGGCTTAACTATGGCTACACCTTC
cdr3_aa: CASTPGLNYGYTF
v_call: TRBV14
d_call: .
j_call: TRBJ1-2
clone_size: .

cdr3_nt: TGTGCCAGCAGTACGACACGGACCACCGGGGAGCTGTTTTTT
cdr3_aa: CASSTTRTTGELFF
v_call: TRBV27
d_call: .
j_call: TRBJ2-2
clone_size: few

cdr3_nt: TGCAGCGTTGAACCAGGGCCTACTAACTATGGCTACACCTTC
cdr3_aa: CSVEPGPTNYGYTF
v_call: TRBV29-1
d_call: .
j_call: TRBJ1-2
clone_size: .

cdr3_nt: TGCAGTGCTCAACAGGGAAATAGCAATCAGCCCCAGCATTTT
cdr3_aa: CSAQQGNSNQPQHF
v_call: TRBV20-1
d_call: .
j_call: TRBJ1-5
clone_size: few

cdr3_nt: TGTGCCAGCAGTTACTGGACAGGGGTCACCGGGGAGCTGTTTTTT
cdr3_aa: CASSYWTGVTGELFF
v_call: TRBV6-2/TRBV6-3
d_call: TRBD1
j_call: TRBJ2-2
clone_size: .

cdr3_nt: TGTGCCAGCAGTTACCCGGGAAGTAACCCTAGCAATCAGCCCCAGCATTTT
cdr3_aa: CASSYPGSNPSNQPQHF
v_call: TRBV6-8
d_call: .
j_call: TRBJ1-5
clone_size: many